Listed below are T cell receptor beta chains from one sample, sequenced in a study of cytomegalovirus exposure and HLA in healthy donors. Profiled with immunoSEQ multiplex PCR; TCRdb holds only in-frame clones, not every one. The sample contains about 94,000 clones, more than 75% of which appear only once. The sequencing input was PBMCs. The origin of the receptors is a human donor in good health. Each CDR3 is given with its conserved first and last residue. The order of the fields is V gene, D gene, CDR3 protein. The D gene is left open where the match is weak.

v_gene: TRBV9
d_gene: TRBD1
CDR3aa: CASSSGQVEQFF

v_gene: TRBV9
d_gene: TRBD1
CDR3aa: CASSLEQGAEWDEQYF

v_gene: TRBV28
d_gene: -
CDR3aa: CASSQARNEKLFF

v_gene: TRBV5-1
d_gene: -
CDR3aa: CASSLGSSGNTIYF

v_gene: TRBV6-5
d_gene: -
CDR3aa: CATGGSQPYEKLFF

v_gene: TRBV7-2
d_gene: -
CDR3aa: CASSTPRQFMQYF

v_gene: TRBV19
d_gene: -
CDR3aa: CASSLVSTGGYTF

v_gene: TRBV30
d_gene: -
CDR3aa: CAWRGARTREPQHF

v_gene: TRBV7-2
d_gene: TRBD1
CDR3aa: CASTKVQGGGLPQYF

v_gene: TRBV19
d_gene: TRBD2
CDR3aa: CASSTLTSGSPYNEQFF

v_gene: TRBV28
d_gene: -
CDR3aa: CASSPGGQGNQPQHF

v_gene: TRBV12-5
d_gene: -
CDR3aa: CASGLRRDQPQHF

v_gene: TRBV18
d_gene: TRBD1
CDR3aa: CASSPPTGSANTGELFF